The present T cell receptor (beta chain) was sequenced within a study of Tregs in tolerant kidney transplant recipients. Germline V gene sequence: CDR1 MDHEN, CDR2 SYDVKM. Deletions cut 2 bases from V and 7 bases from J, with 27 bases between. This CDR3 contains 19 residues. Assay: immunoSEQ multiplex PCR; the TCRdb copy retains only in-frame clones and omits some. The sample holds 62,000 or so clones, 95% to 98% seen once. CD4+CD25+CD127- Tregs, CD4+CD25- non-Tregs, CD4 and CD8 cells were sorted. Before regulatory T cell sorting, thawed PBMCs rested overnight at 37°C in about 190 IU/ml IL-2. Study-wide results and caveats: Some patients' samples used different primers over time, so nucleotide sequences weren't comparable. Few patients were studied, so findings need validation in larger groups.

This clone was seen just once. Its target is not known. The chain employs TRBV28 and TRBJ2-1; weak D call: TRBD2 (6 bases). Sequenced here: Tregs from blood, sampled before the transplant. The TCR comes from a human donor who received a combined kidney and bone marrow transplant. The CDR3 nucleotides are TGTGCCAGCAGTTTACTGTTTTTTGTCGGGCTAGCGACCTCGAATGAGCAGTTCTTC. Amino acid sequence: CASSLLFFVGLATSNEQFF.